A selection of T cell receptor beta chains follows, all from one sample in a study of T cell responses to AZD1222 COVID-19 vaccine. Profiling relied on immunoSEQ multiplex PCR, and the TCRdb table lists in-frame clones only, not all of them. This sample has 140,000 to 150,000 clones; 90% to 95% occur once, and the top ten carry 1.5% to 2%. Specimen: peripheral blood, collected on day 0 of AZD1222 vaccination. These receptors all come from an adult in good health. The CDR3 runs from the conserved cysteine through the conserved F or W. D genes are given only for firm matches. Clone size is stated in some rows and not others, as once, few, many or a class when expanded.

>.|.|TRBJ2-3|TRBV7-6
CASSLGGPGKDTQYF
TGTGCCAGCAGCTTAGGGGGTCCAGGGAAGGATACGCAGTATTTT
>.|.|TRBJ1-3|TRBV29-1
CSVAGGFSGNTIYF
TGCAGCGTTGCGGGGGGATTCTCTGGAAACACCATATATTTT
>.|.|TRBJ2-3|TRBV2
CASTPDGLLLSQYF
TGTGCCAGCACCCCCGATGGGCTCCTCCTATCGCAGTATTTT
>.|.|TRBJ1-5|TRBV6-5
CASTVPPDQPQHF
TGTGCCAGCACCGTCCCCCCCGATCAGCCCCAGCATTTT
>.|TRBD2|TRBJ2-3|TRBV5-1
CASSTHPTSGSTDTQYF
TGCGCCAGCAGCACTCATCCGACTAGCGGTAGCACAGATACGCAGTATTTT
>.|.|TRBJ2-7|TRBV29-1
CSVGSSGVEQYF
TGCAGCGTTGGAAGTTCGGGGGTGGAGCAGTACTTC
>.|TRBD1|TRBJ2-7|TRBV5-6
CASSPRQGLSDEQYF
TGTGCCAGCAGCCCTAGACAGGGGTTATCGGACGAGCAGTACTTC
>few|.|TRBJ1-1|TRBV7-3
CASSLVLVGDTEAFF
TGTGCCAGCAGCTTAGTATTAGTCGGGGACACTGAAGCTTTCTTT
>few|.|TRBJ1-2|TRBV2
CASSEEDFYGYTF
TGTGCCAGCAGTGAGGAGGATTTTTATGGCTACACCTTC
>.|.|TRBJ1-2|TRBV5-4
CASSSIRGGSYGYTF
TGTGCCAGCAGCTCAATCCGGGGCGGTTCTTATGGCTACACCTTC
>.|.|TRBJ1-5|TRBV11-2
CASSIPGQPQHF
TGTGCCAGCAGCATACCCGGACAGCCCCAGCATTTT
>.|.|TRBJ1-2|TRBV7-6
CASSVLRDGYTF
TGTGCCAGCAGCGTTCTGCGAGATGGCTACACCTTC
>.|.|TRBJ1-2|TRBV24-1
CATRVDGYTF
TGTGCCACCCGGGTGGATGGCTACACCTTC
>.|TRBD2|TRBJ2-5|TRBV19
CASSSGLAGYRETQYF
TGTGCCAGTAGTTCGGGACTAGCGGGATATAGAGAGACCCAGTACTTC
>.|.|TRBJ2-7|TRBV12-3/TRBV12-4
CASSLVTANEQYF
TGTGCCAGCAGTTTGGTGACAGCGAACGAGCAGTACTTC
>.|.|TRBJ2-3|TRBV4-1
CASSRYWATDTQYF
TGCGCCAGCAGTCGCTATTGGGCCACAGATACGCAGTATTTT
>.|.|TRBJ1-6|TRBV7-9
CAINDSQNSPLHF
TGTGCCATAAATGACAGCCAGAATTCACCCCTCCACTTT
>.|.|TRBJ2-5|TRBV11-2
CAIPETQYF
TGTGCCATCCCCGAGACCCAGTACTTC
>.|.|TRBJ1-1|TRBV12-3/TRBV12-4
CASSRARLEAFF
TGTGCCAGCAGTAGGGCGAGACTCGAAGCTTTCTTT
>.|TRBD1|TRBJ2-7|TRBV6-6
CASSGGTGAYEQYF
TGTGCCAGCAGTGGTGGGACAGGGGCCTACGAGCAGTACTTC
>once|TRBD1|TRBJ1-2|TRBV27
CASSTDRGDYGYTF
TGTGCCAGCAGTACCGACAGGGGTGACTATGGCTACACCTTC
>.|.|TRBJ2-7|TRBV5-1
CASSSDGRSSYEQYF
TGCGCCAGCAGCTCGGACGGGCGGAGCTCCTACGAGCAGTACTTC
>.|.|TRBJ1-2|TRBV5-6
CASSLTENYGYTF
TGTGCCAGCAGCTTGACAGAAAACTATGGCTACACCTTC
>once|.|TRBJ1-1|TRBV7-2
CASSLGGFGTEAFF
TGTGCCAGCAGCTTAGGCGGGTTCGGCACTGAAGCTTTCTTT
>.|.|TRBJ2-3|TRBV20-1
CSTTLADTQYF
TGCAGTACTACACTTGCAGATACGCAGTATTTT
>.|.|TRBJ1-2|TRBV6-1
CASSERGSPNYGYTF
TGTGCCAGCAGTGAAAGGGGGAGCCCTAACTATGGCTACACCTTC
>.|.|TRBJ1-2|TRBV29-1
CSVEVDGRF
TGCAGCGTCGAAGTGGACGGAAGGTTC
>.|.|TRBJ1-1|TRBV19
CASRPAVGHWAPEAFF
TGTGCCAGTAGGCCGGCAGTAGGCCACTGGGCCCCTGAAGCTTTCTTT
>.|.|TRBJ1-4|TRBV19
CASSRQTATNEKLFF
TGTGCCAGTAGTAGACAGACGGCAACTAATGAAAAACTGTTTTTT
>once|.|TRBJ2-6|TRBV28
CASTISGANVLTF
TGTGCCAGCACCATCTCTGGGGCCAACGTCCTGACTTTC
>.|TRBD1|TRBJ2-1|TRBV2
CASSEQGAGEQFF
TGTGCCAGCAGTGAACAGGGGGCAGGAGAGCAGTTCTTC
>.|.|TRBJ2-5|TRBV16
CASSQVGRTQYF
TGTGCCAGCAGCCAAGTCGGGAGGACCCAGTACTTC
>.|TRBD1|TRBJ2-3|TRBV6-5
CASRDRGHTDTQYF
TGTGCCAGCAGAGACAGGGGCCACACAGATACGCAGTATTTT
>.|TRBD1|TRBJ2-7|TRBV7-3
CASSLTGTGPPYEQYF
TGTGCCAGCAGCTTAACTGGGACAGGGCCCCCCTACGAGCAGTACTTC
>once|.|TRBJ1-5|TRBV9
CASSVGGSNQPQHF
TGTGCCAGCAGCGTTGGGGGTAGCAATCAGCCCCAGCATTTT
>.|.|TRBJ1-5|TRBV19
CASSPGGGSNQPQHF
TGTGCCAGTAGTCCTGGGGGGGGGAGCAATCAGCCCCAGCATTTT
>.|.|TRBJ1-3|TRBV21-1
CRGSGNTIYF
TGTAGAGGCTCTGGAAACACCATATATTTT
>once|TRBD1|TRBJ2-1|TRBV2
CASSDAGGINNEQFF
TGTGCCAGCAGTGACGCAGGGGGCATCAACAATGAGCAGTTCTTC
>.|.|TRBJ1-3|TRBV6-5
CASRPQGSGNTIYF
TGTGCCAGCAGGCCACAGGGTTCAGGAAACACCATATATTTT
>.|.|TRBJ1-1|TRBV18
CASSPRTGKGMNTEAFF
TGTGCCAGCTCACCACGCACCGGGAAGGGGATGAACACTGAAGCTTTCTTT
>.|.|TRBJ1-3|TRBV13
CASSLKTGVSGNTIYF
TGTGCCAGCAGCTTAAAAACCGGCGTCTCTGGAAACACCATATATTTT
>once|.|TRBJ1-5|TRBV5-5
CASSLVLDSVQPQHF
TGTGCCAGCAGCTTGGTGCTGGACAGCGTCCAGCCCCAGCATTTT
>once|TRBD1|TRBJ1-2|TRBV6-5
CASSYAPGQGFGYTF
TGTGCCAGCAGTTACGCCCCGGGACAGGGGTTTGGCTACACCTTC
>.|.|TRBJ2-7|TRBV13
CASSLPSAGPYEQYF
TGTGCCAGCAGCCTACCCTCCGCAGGGCCCTACGAGCAGTACTTC
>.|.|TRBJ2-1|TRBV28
CASSNGRQQFF
TGTGCCAGTTCCAACGGGCGCCAGCAGTTCTTC
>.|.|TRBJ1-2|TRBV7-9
CASSTGTNYGYTF
TGTGCCAGCAGTACCGGGACTAACTATGGCTACACCTTC
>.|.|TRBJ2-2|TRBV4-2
CASSQDTGKAGELFF
TGTGCCAGCAGCCAAGATACGGGAAAGGCCGGGGAGCTGTTTTTT
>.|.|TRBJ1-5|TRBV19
CASSIIRDRNQPQHF
TGTGCCAGTAGTATTATCAGGGACCGCAATCAGCCCCAGCATTTT
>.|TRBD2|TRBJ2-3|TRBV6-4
CASSDSAAGGTDTQYF
TGTGCCAGCAGTGACTCGGCAGCGGGGGGCACAGATACGCAGTATTTT
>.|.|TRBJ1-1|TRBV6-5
CASSPYLNTEAFF
TGTGCCAGCAGCCCGTACTTGAACACTGAAGCTTTCTTT
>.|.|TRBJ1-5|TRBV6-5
CASSRDNIQPQHF
TGTGCCAGCAGTCGGGACAACATACAGCCCCAGCATTTT
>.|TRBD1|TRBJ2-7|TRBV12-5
CASGDRGQGPTYEQYF
TGTGCTAGTGGTGACCGAGGACAGGGCCCGACCTACGAGCAGTACTTC